The entry below gives a single T cell receptor (beta chain) sequence along with its context. Its antigen is not identified. The CDR3 runs to 17 residues. CDR1 is DFQATT, CDR2 SNEGSKA, per germline (reference sequence). The sample comes from a study of CXCR3-negative and CXCR3-positive naive CD8 T cells. The authors prepared UMI-labeled TRB cDNA libraries by 5' RACE. Using the 5' RACE reads, TCRdb records one entry per CDR3 protein without DNA. The sample has under 150,000 distinct CDR3 sequences. The study, taken as a whole, reports: Against CXCR3-negative naive cells, CXCR3-positive naive cells showed more hydrophobic TRB CDR3s.

The sequencing input was naive CXCR3+ CD8+ T cells from blood. Subset described: CD45RO-CCR7+CD27+CD95- naive CD8+ T cells expressing CXCR3 (TNR3+). This TCR came from a human donor in good health. Some clones in this sample may be carry-over from other donors' samples. V is TRBV20-1 and J is TRBJ2-1; checking the TCRdb D call of TRBD2 is not possible without DNA. CDR3 in amino acids: CSARPPSLAGSYNEQFF.